The clone carrying this T cell receptor beta chain was seen a handful of times. The CDR3 consists of 16 residues. Unmatched junction bases numbered 7, after V lost 5 bases and J lost 1 base. CDR1 is SGHAT, CDR2 FQNNGV, per germline. Then a second PCR, running about 6 to 11 cycles, was carried out with a sample-barcoded 5' primer and a J-beta primer mix. The template-switch adaptor, which had 12 random nucleotides, put a tag on each cDNA molecule. MiXCR was run by TCRdb on the 5' RACE reads, yielding one entry per CDR3 protein. The repertoire holds some 1.5 million distinct CDR3 sequences, with 25% to 30% as singletons. This record comes from a study of blood T cells in healthy people across ages.

The sample consisted of blood. The receptor was derived from a young woman in good health. V usage is TRBV11-2 and J usage is TRBJ1-1; 10 bases fit TRBD1. CDR3 region: CASSRPGTGANTEAFF. In DNA, the CDR3 is TGTGCCAGCAGCCGTCCCGGGACAGGGGCGAACACTGAAGCTTTCTTT.